The 18 T cell receptor beta chains given below trace back to one sample, sequenced in a study of blood T cell repertoires in COVID-19. Only in-frame clones appear in the TCRdb table, and some are missing; sequencing was by immunoSEQ multiplex PCR. The data hold under 65,000 clones, with less than 90% observed a single time. The material sequenced was peripheral blood. The receptor set was obtained from a man in his fifties or sixties with acute or convalescent COVID-19.

As DNA, the CDR3 is TGTGCCAGCAGTGAAGGTAGCGGGGCTCGGGAGCTGTTTTTT. Translated: CASSEGSGARELFF. The gene calls are TRBV6-1 and TRBJ2-2, with 8 bases identical to TRBD2. The V segment lost 1 base and the J segment 9 bases; nucleotides outside the gene matches: 4. This CDR3 is built from 14 residues. Germline CDR1 reads MNHNS; CDR2 reads SASEGT.

The chain is built from TRBV5-4 and TRBJ1-2; unclear D gene. The germline gives CDR1 SGHNT, CDR2 YYREEE (reference sequence). Trimming removed 4 bases at V and 6 bases at J, with 16 bases between. The CDR3 loop spans 14 amino acids. In DNA form, the CDR3 reads TGTGCCAGCAGCGGAGGAGCCGGGTTTGATGGCTACACCTTC. It codes for CASSGGAGFDGYTF.

V is TRBV7-2 and J is TRBJ2-5; 7 bases map to TRBD1. Germline V CDR1 and CDR2: SGHTA, FQGNSA. CDR3 size: 13 residues. V lost 7 bases to trimming and J lost 6 bases; unmatched junction nucleotides: 8. The CDR3 spells CASTPDRTQTQYF. Written as DNA, the CDR3 is TGTGCCAGCACCCCGGACAGGACTCAGACCCAGTACTTC.

The chain joins TRBV6-5 to TRBJ1-5, with 7 bases fitting TRBD1. Germline-derived CDR1 and CDR2 are MNHEY and SVGAGI. The CDR3 has 14 residues. V shed 7 bases and J 5 bases; nucleotides not matched to a gene: 8. CDR3 sequence: CASMGGQWYQPQHF. The CDR3 nucleotides are TGTGCCAGCATGGGGGGACAGTGGTATCAGCCCCAGCATTTT.

The rearrangement joins TRBV18 to TRBJ2-7, with 8 bases that match TRBD2. CDR1 is KGHSH and CDR2 is LQKENI in the germline V gene. The CDR3 has 14 amino acids. V lost 2 bases, J lost 4 bases, and 4 bases stayed unmatched. The CDR3 region has the DNA TGTGCCAGCTCACCAAATAGCGGGACTTACGAGCAGTACTTC. Translation gives CASSPNSGTYEQYF.

This rearrangement joins TRBV6-2 or TRBV6-3 to TRBJ2-4, with 7 bases identical to TRBD2. The CDR3 has 18 amino acids. Germline CDR1 MNHEY, CDR2 SVGEGT. The trim removed 0 bases at V and 3 bases at J, leaving 11 bases unmatched. Here the CDR3 reads CASSYSTVLAAGKNIQYF. The CDR3 region has the DNA TGTGCCAGCAGTTACTCGACAGTGCTAGCGGCGGGCAAAAACATTCAGTACTTC.

This chain joins TRBV18 and TRBJ1-6, with unresolved D. Germline assignment: CDR1 KGHSH and CDR2 LQKENI. V dropped 3 bases and J dropped 7 bases, with 7 bases sitting between them. The CDR3 is 13 amino acids. CDR3 amino acids: CASSPAGNSPLHF. The CDR3 coding sequence is TGTGCCAGCTCACCGGCGGGCAATTCACCCCTCCACTTT. The full variable domain, with the rest looked up from reference TRBV18 and TRBJ1-6, is NAGVMQNPRHLVRRRGQEARLRCSPMKGHSHVYWYRQLPEEGLKFMVYLQKENIIDESGMPKERFSAEFPKEGPSILRIQQVVRGDSAAYFCASSPAGNSPLHFGNGTRLTVT.

V and J are TRBV6-1 and TRBJ1-1; D remains ambiguous. Germline assignment: CDR1 MNHNS and CDR2 SASEGT. CDR3 length equals 13 residues. Trimming took off 1 base at V and 4 bases at J, with 7 bases between the two ends. The CDR3 nucleotides read TGTGCCAGCAGTGAAGTCCGGGGCACTGAAGCTTTCTTT. It translates to CASSEVRGTEAFF.

V and J are TRBV24-1 and TRBJ2-2; 11 bases are shared with TRBD2. V dropped 5 bases and J dropped 5; count of bases not matched to a gene: 3. The CDR3 runs to 15 residues. Per the germline V gene, CDR1 is KGHDR and CDR2 is SFDVKD. The CDR3 nucleotides read TGTGCCACCAGTGGACTAGCGGGAAGTACCGGGGAGCTGTTTTTT. Its translation: CATSGLAGSTGELFF.

The J gene is TRBJ2-2, the V gene TRBV19, with 7 bases that match TRBD1. V lost 10 bases to trimming and J lost 9 bases; unmatched junction nucleotides: 11. CDR3 length: 13 amino acids. Germline-derived CDR1 and CDR2 are LNHDA and SQIVND (reference sequence). The CDR3 is CAISIRQGRELFF. The CDR3 DNA reads TGTGCCATTTCGATCCGACAGGGAAGGGAGCTGTTTTTT.

The chain has TRBV4-2 and TRBJ1-6, with TRBD1 matching over 7 bases. V lost 3 bases, J lost 8 bases, and 4 bases stayed unmatched. Germline V gene data show CDR1 as LGHNA and CDR2 as YNFKEQ. CDR3 size: 14 residues. CDR3 in DNA: TGTGCCAGCAGCCACGTCGACAGGGATTCACCCCTCCACTTT. It is translated as CASSHVDRDSPLHF.

This clone has only one observation. The rearrangement joins TRBV5-1 to TRBJ2-1; TRBD2 might be the D (5 bases). The CDR3 spans 15 residues. Germline CDR1 and CDR2: SGHRS and YFSETQ. Deletions cut 4 bases from V and 0 bases from J, with 11 bases between. CDR3 DNA sequence: TGCGCCAGCAGCCTCCTCGGGAACTCCTACAATGAGCAGTTCTTC. Translated: CASSLLGNSYNEQFF.

This chain joins TRBV19 and TRBJ2-4, with 7 bases that match TRBD2. J lost 11 bases, V lost 5 bases, and 9 bases had no gene match. This CDR3 is built from 13 residues. In germline, CDR1 is LNHDA, CDR2 SQIVND (reference sequence). CDR3 bases: TGTGCCAGTAGTGTCACTAGCGAGTCCCTTCAGTACTTC. It specifies CASSVTSESLQYF.

The rearrangement joins TRBV19 to TRBJ1-1, with 10 bases that match TRBD1. V lost 4 bases to trimming and J lost 9 bases; unmatched junction nucleotides: 8. Germline V gene sequence: CDR1 LNHDA, CDR2 SQIVND (reference sequence). The CDR3 loop spans 14 amino acids. CDR3 sequence: CASSRGQGNVKAFF. CDR3 sequence (DNA): TGTGCCAGTAGTAGGGGACAGGGGAACGTTAAAGCTTTCTTT.

The rearrangement links TRBV20-1 to TRBJ1-1, with D perhaps TRBD1 (5 bases). The CDR3 has 15 residues. Trimming left V 3 bases short and J 0 bases short, with 14 bases between. CDR1 is DFQATT, CDR2 SNEGSKA, per germline (reference sequence). CDR3: CSASVLTGLNTEAFF. The CDR3 coding sequence is TGCAGTGCTAGTGTCCTCACAGGCCTGAACACTGAAGCTTTCTTT.

The rearrangement uses TRBV28 and TRBJ2-5; 9 bases align to TRBD2. Per the germline V gene, CDR1 is MDHEN and CDR2 is SYDVKM. J gave up 4 bases and V 10 bases, and 10 bases lay outside the gene matches. There are 14 residues in the CDR3. The CDR3 spells CATAARGGGETQYF. The CDR3 DNA sequence: TGTGCCACCGCGGCGCGGGGGGGCGGAGAGACCCAGTACTTC.

The chain carries TRBV29-1 and TRBJ2-3; 7 positions agree with TRBD1. The length of the CDR3 is 14 residues. Per germline, CDR1 SQVTM and CDR2 ANQGSEA. Trimming at V came to 1 base and at J to 3 bases, leaving 4 bases not matched to a gene. CDR3 sequence reads: CSVEGQGRTDTQYF. The CDR3 bases are TGCAGCGTTGAAGGACAGGGAAGGACAGATACGCAGTATTTT.

The chain is built from TRBV28 and TRBJ1-5, with 9 bases matching TRBD1. This CDR3 is 19 amino acids long. The germline CDR1 and CDR2 sequences are MDHEN and SYDVKM. V was clipped by 6 bases and J by 1 base; unmatched bases: 16. CDR3 coding DNA: TGTGCCAGCAGCCCCGGACAGGGGAAAGGAGGGGTGAGCAATCAGCCCCAGCATTTT. This translates into CASSPGQGKGGVSNQPQHF.